What follows are 30 T cell receptor beta chains derived from one specimen sequenced in a study of shared clonotypes between healthy human individuals. Profiled with immunoSEQ multiplex PCR; TCRdb holds only in-frame clones, not every one. This table has more than 400,000 clones, 90% to 96% appearing once. The source material was naive CD4+ T cells sorted from blood. The subset denotes: CD45RA+ positively selected. The receptors here all came from a woman younger than 45 in good health.

The chain combines TRBV28 with TRBJ1-1, with a tentative D call TRBD1 (5 bases). V was pared by 6 bases and J by 2 bases, with 13 bases between. The CDR3 sequence is 14 residues long. Germline assignment: CDR1 MDHEN and CDR2 SYDVKM. The CDR3 coding sequence is TGTGCCAGCAGCTTAGAGCAGGGTAACACTGAAGCTTTCTTT. This translates into CASSLEQGNTEAFF. Together with reference TRBV28 and TRBJ1-1, the CDR3 gives the full variable domain: DVKVTQSSRYLVKRTGEKVFLECVQDMDHENMFWYRQDPGLGLRLIYFSYDVKMKEKGDIPEGYSVSREKKERFSLILESASTNQTSMYLCASSLEQGNTEAFFGQGTRLTVV.

This sequence joins TRBV30 and TRBJ1-2, with 7 bases aligning to TRBD1. The V gene's germline CDR1 is GTSNPN and CDR2 SVGIG (reference sequence). V shed 0 bases, J shed 1 base, and the junction held 11 bases outside the gene matches. The CDR3 has 17 amino acids. The CDR3 here is CAWSVPGQRTDNYGYTF. CDR3 in DNA: TGTGCCTGGAGTGTACCGGGACAGCGGACGGATAACTATGGCTACACCTTC.

The chain carries TRBV5-4 and TRBJ2-6; D ambiguous. Germline loops: CDR1 SGHNT, CDR2 YYREEE (reference sequence). Trimming removed 1 base at V and 1 base at J, with 18 bases between. The CDR3 extends over 19 amino acids. CDR3 DNA: TGTGCCAGCAGCTTGAATGTCCAGTTAGCTTCATCTGGGGCCAACGTCCTGACTTTC. It specifies CASSLNVQLASSGANVLTF.

This clone was seen just once. The chain uses TRBV28 and TRBJ2-7; D is perhaps TRBD1 or TRBD2 (5 bases each). The CDR3 extends over 16 amino acids. Germline V lookup: CDR1 MDHEN, CDR2 SYDVKM. V was pared by 8 bases and J by 4 bases, with 24 bases between. The CDR3 sequence is CASDERKGPRKYEQYF. DNA of the CDR3: TGTGCCAGCGACGAAAGAAAGGGACCCCGCAAATACGAGCAGTACTTC.

This clone showed up just once. This chain joins TRBV5-1 and TRBJ2-7; perhaps TRBD2 as D (5 bases). CDR3 length equals 13 residues. Germline CDR1 is SGHRS and CDR2 is YFSETQ. Trimming left V 4 bases short and J 1 base short, with 9 bases between. This CDR3 reads CASSVWESYEQYF. The DNA of the CDR3 is TGCGCCAGCAGCGTTTGGGAGTCCTACGAGCAGTACTTC.

The chain joins TRBV6-5 to TRBJ2-3, with 10 bases matching TRBD2. The trim removed 6 bases at V and 6 bases at J, leaving 9 bases unmatched. Germline loops: CDR1 MNHEY, CDR2 SVGAGI. This CDR3 has 15 residues. Here the CDR3 DNA reads TGTGCCAGCAGCAAGACTACTAGCGGGGTGGATACGCAGTATTTT. It translates to CASSKTTSGVDTQYF.

V usage is TRBV18 and J usage is TRBJ1-1; TRBD1 aligns across 7 bases. From germline, CDR1 is KGHSH and CDR2 LQKENI. The CDR3 length is 14 residues. V dropped 4 bases and J dropped 0; count of bases not matched to a gene: 2. This chain's CDR3 is CASSQQGLNTEAFF. CDR3 coding DNA: TGTGCCAGCTCACAACAGGGGTTGAACACTGAAGCTTTCTTT.

As regards this clone: Other DNA sequences in the sample encode the same CDR3. This rearrangement joins TRBV9 to TRBJ2-2, with 7 positions matching TRBD2. The CDR3 length is 16 residues. The V gene end was trimmed by 0 bases and the J gene end by 2 bases; junction bases not matched to a gene: 4. CDR1 and CDR2 from the germline V gene are SGDLS and YYNGEE. This CDR3 reads CASSVVAGANTGELFF. The CDR3 DNA sequence: TGTGCCAGCAGCGTAGTTGCGGGAGCAAACACCGGGGAGCTGTTTTTT.

As regards this clone: The same CDR3 arises from other DNA sequences in this sample as well. V is TRBV28 and J is TRBJ2-7; TRBD1 matches at 10 bases. The CDR3 loop spans 15 amino acids. Germline V CDR1 and CDR2: MDHEN, SYDVKM. Trimming took 2 bases from V and 4 from J; bases not matched to a gene: 5. The CDR3 here is CASSLKRTGGYEQYF. DNA of the CDR3: TGTGCCAGCAGTTTAAAAAGGACAGGGGGGTACGAGCAGTACTTC.

The genes are TRBV5-1 and TRBJ2-2; D is ambiguous. Per germline, CDR1 SGHRS and CDR2 YFSETQ. The CDR3 sequence is 14 residues long. Trimming pared 1 base from V and 1 base from J, leaving 5 bases between. CDR3: CASSLLRNTGELFF. Written as DNA, the CDR3 is TGCGCCAGCAGCTTGTTAAGGAACACCGGGGAGCTGTTTTTT.

V is TRBV19 and J is TRBJ2-1, with 9 bases matching TRBD2. Germline CDR1 LNHDA, CDR2 SQIVND (reference sequence). V shed 3 bases and J 0 bases; nucleotides not matched to a gene: 6. This CDR3 has 17 residues. The CDR3 sequence is CASSITSGWSSYNEQFF. CDR3 nucleotide sequence: TGTGCCAGTAGTATCACTAGCGGGTGGAGCTCCTACAATGAGCAGTTCTTC.

The CDR3 sequence: CASSRYEHSGTSYEQYF. The DNA of the CDR3 is TGCGCCAGCAGCCGGTACGAGCATTCTGGAACATCCTACGAGCAGTACTTC. The chain is built from TRBV5-1 and TRBJ2-7; no firm D call. Germline V CDR1 and CDR2: SGHRS, YFSETQ. This CDR3 has 17 residues. Trimming left V 4 bases short and J 1 base short, with 21 bases between.

Turning to this clone: Distinct nucleotide sequences in the sample also encode this CDR3. V is TRBV7-9 and J is TRBJ1-4, with 11 bases fitting TRBD1. The CDR3 length is 15 residues. CDR1 is SEHNR, CDR2 FQNEAQ, per germline (reference sequence). The ends lost 4 bases at V and 7 bases at J; junction bases unmatched: 5. The CDR3: CASSSAGTGGEKLFF. The CDR3 region has the DNA TGTGCCAGCAGCTCGGCGGGGACAGGGGGTGAAAAACTGTTTTTT.

This clone appeared a single time. This sample also contains other DNA sequences that code for the same CDR3. The J gene is TRBJ2-2, the V gene TRBV18; the D gene is possibly TRBD2 (5 bases). The germline V and J ends were trimmed by 3 bases and 5 bases, with 7 bases remaining between them. The CDR3 covers 13 residues. The germline CDR1 and CDR2 sequences are KGHSH and LQKENI. CDR3 nucleotides: TGTGCCAGCTCACCGAGGGATACCGGGGAGCTGTTTTTT. Translation: CASSPRDTGELFF.

The chain links TRBV28 to TRBJ2-5; possibly TRBD2 for D (6 bases). The J call could be wrong; TRBJ2-7 is a better fit for the DNA end. This CDR3 contains 15 residues. Germline assignment: CDR1 MDHEN and CDR2 SYDVKM. CDR3 residues: CASSFLGLQTYEQYF. The CDR3 coding sequence is TGTGCCAGCAGTTTTCTTGGACTACAAACCTACGAGCAGTACTTC.

V gene TRBV5-1 combines with J gene TRBJ2-1; D uncertain. Germline V gene lookup returns CDR1 SGHRS and CDR2 YFSETQ. V was trimmed by 9 bases and J by 9 bases, leaving 13 bases between them. The CDR3 is made up of 11 amino acids. The CDR3 bases are TGCGCCATCCTACCCCGGAGTGAGCAGTTCTTC. Protein product: CAILPRSEQFF. Full variable domain (rest looked up from reference TRBV5-1 and TRBJ2-1): KAGVTQTPRYLIKTRGQQVTLSCSPISGHRSVSWYQQTPGQGLQFLFEYFSETQRNKGNFPGRFSGRQFSNSRSEMNVSTLELGDSALYLCAILPRSEQFFGPGTRLTVL.

This clone has only one observation. This rearrangement joins TRBV30 to TRBJ1-1, with no clear D. V shed 2 bases and J shed 1 base, with 11 bases lying between them. The CDR3 has 14 amino acids. Germline CDR1 and CDR2: GTSNPN and SVGIG (reference sequence). CDR3 sequence: CAWSLSPRNTEAFF. In DNA, the CDR3 is TGTGCCTGGAGTTTATCGCCCAGGAACACTGAAGCTTTCTTT.

The chain recombines TRBV6-5 with TRBJ2-7, with 8 positions matching TRBD1. CDR1 and CDR2 from the germline V gene are MNHEY and SVGAGI. The trim removed 6 bases at V and 7 bases at J, leaving 8 bases unmatched. The CDR3 is 13 amino acids. CDR3 protein: CASSHRQGWEQYF. The DNA of the CDR3 is TGTGCCAGCAGCCATCGACAGGGGTGGGAGCAGTACTTC.

This sequence joins TRBV29-1 and TRBJ1-2, with TRBD1 matching 7 bases. Germline CDR1 SQVTM, CDR2 ANQGSEA. The CDR3 extends over 11 amino acids. Trimming cost V 6 bases and J 8 bases; bases outside gene matches: 6. The CDR3 DNA reads TGCAGCGTCGACAGGGTGCCCGGCTACACCTTC. This codes for CSVDRVPGYTF.

This sequence joins TRBV5-1 and TRBJ1-5; possibly TRBD1 for D (6 bases). The CDR3 extends over 15 amino acids. Deletions cut 1 base from V and 2 bases from J, with 10 bases between. CDR1 is SGHRS and CDR2 is YFSETQ in the germline V gene. CDR3 sequence reads: CASSLSGAGNQPQHF. CDR3 nucleotides: TGCGCCAGCAGCTTGTCAGGGGCGGGCAATCAGCCCCAGCATTTT.

V is TRBV4-1 and J is TRBJ1-5; 7 bases are shared with TRBD1. The germline gives CDR1 MGHRA, CDR2 YSYEKL. The CDR3 has 21 residues. Trimming removed 1 base from V and 0 bases from J; junction bases left unmatched: 18. As DNA, the CDR3 is TGCGCCAGCAGCCAAGCGTACAGTCGACAGGGCGCTGTCATTAGCAATCAGCCCCAGCATTTT. It yields the protein CASSQAYSRQGAVISNQPQHF.

This rearrangement joins TRBV19 to TRBJ2-7; 9 nucleotides align to TRBD2. V dropped 6 bases and J dropped 5; count of bases not matched to a gene: 14. The V gene's germline CDR1 is LNHDA and CDR2 SQIVND (reference sequence). The CDR3 extends over 16 amino acids. As DNA, the CDR3 is TGTGCCAGTAGGACAGGCGTAGCGGGAGCTATCGACGAGCAGTACTTC. It encodes CASRTGVAGAIDEQYF.

This clone is a singleton in its sample. Other DNA sequences in this specimen translate into the identical CDR3. The rearrangement uses TRBV11-2 and TRBJ2-7; tentative D call: TRBD2 (6 bases). Trimming cost V 5 bases and J 2 bases, with 10 bases left between them. The CDR3 sequence is 13 residues long. In germline, CDR1 is SGHAT, CDR2 FQNNGV. CDR3 DNA sequence: TGTGCCAGCAGCCTTGGGACTCCCTACGAGCAGTACTTC. Protein: CASSLGTPYEQYF.

This clone was seen just once. The chain has TRBV4-1 and TRBJ1-4, with D perhaps TRBD1 (6 bases). Germline CDR1 and CDR2: MGHRA and YSYEKL. Trimming stripped 0 bases from V and 4 bases from J, with 18 bases between. This CDR3 region has 18 residues. The CDR3 here is CASSQERRGAAFNEKLFF. As DNA, the CDR3 is TGCGCCAGCAGCCAAGAGAGGAGGGGGGCAGCCTTTAATGAAAAACTGTTTTTT.

This chain links TRBV5-6 with TRBJ2-1; no definite D call. The CDR3 is 11 residues long. Trimming removed 4 bases from V and 4 bases from J, with 3 bases in between. Germline V gene sequence: CDR1 SGHDT, CDR2 YYEEEE. The CDR3 is CASSIYNEQFF. CDR3 DNA sequence: TGTGCCAGCAGCATTTACAATGAGCAGTTCTTC.

This sequence joins TRBV30 and TRBJ2-7, with D hard to call. The V end lost 0 bases, the J end lost 4 bases, and 7 bases lay between the germline ends. CDR3 length: 12 amino acids. The V gene's germline CDR1 is GTSNPN and CDR2 SVGIG (reference sequence). CDR3 DNA: TGTGCCTGGAGTGTATCTGGTTACGAGCAGTACTTC. This translates into CAWSVSGYEQYF.

V gene TRBV7-7 combines with J gene TRBJ2-5; the D gene is possibly TRBD2 (5 bases). Gene TRBJ2-7 matches the end of the DNA better, so the J call may be wrong. Germline assignment: CDR1 SSHAT and CDR2 FNYEAQ (reference sequence). The CDR3 is made up of 14 amino acids. The CDR3 sequence: CASSLDERSDEQYF. The DNA for the CDR3 is TGTGCCAGCAGCTTAGACGAGCGGTCGGACGAGCAGTACTTC.

This rearrangement joins TRBV5-4 to TRBJ2-7; D is possibly TRBD1 or TRBD2 (5 bases each). The germline CDR1 and CDR2 sequences are SGHNT and YYREEE (reference sequence). This CDR3 is built from 14 residues. V lost 4 bases, J lost 2 bases, and 13 bases lay in between. The chain's CDR3 is CASSLMSGPYEQYF. In DNA form, the CDR3 reads TGTGCCAGCAGCCTAATGTCGGGGCCCTACGAGCAGTACTTC.

The chain recombines TRBV30 with TRBJ1-4, with 7 bases matching TRBD1. There are 16 residues in the CDR3. Germline-derived CDR1 and CDR2 are GTSNPN and SVGIG (reference sequence). The V and J ends lost 0 bases and 0 bases, in that order; junction bases with no gene match: 4. The CDR3 is CAWSVDRVTTNEKLFF. CDR3 DNA sequence: TGTGCCTGGAGTGTCGACAGGGTGACAACTAATGAAAAACTGTTTTTT.

This clone appeared a single time. The J gene is TRBJ2-1, the V gene TRBV28; possibly TRBD2 for D (6 bases). This CDR3 contains 14 residues. Germline CDR1 and CDR2: MDHEN and SYDVKM. V dropped 6 bases and J dropped 2 bases, with 11 bases sitting between them. The CDR3 protein is CASRPAGTYNEQFF. CDR3 sequence (DNA): TGTGCCAGCAGACCCGCGGGAACCTACAATGAGCAGTTCTTC.